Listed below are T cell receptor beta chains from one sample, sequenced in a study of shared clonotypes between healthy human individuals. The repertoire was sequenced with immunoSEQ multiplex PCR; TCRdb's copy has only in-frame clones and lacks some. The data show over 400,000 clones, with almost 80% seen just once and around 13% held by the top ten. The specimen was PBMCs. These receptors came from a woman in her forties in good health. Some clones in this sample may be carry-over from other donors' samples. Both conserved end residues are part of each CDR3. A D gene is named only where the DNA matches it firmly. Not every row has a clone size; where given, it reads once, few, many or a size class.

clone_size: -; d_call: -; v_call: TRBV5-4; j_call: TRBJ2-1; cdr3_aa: CASSFTSSYNEQFF; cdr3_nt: TGTGCCAGCAGCTTTACTAGCTCCTACAATGAGCAGTTCTTC
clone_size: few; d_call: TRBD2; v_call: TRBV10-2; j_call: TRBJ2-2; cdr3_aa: CASSEGGGRANTGELFF; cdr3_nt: TGCGCCAGCAGTGAGGGGGGCGGGAGGGCGAACACCGGGGAGCTGTTTTTT
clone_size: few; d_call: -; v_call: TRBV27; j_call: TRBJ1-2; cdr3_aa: CASSWGYYGYTF; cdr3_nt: TGTGCCAGCAGTTGGGGGTACTATGGCTACACCTTC
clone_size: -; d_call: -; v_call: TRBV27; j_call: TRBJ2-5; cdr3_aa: CASSLLGFGRNQETQYF; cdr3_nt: TGTGCCAGCAGTTTACTTGGGTTCGGACGCAACCAAGAGACCCAGTACTTC
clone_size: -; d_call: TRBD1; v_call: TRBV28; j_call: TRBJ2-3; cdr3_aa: CASRLRQGEGTDTQYF; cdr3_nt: TGTGCCAGCAGGTTACGACAGGGTGAAGGCACAGATACGCAGTATTTT
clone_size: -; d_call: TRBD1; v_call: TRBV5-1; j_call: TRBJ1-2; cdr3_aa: CASSLEPGGAFGYTF; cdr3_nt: TGCGCCAGCAGCTTGGAGCCAGGGGGCGCTTTCGGCTACACCTTC
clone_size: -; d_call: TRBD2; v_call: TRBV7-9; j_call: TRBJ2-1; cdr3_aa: CASSLDLAGFNEQFF; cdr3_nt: TGTGCCAGCAGCTTAGACCTAGCGGGATTCAATGAGCAGTTCTTC
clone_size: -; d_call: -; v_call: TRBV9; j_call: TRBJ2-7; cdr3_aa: CASSVGGSSYEQYF; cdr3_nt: TGTGCCAGCAGCGTAGGGGGGAGCTCCTACGAGCAGTACTTC
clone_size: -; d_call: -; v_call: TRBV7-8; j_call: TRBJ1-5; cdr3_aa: CASSLVWGSNQPQHF; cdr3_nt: TGTGCCAGCAGCTTAGTATGGGGTAGCAATCAGCCCCAGCATTTT
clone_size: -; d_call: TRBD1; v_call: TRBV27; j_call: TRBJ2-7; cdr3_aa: CASSHRDRTYEQYF; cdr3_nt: TGTGCCAGCAGTCACCGGGACAGAACCTACGAGCAGTACTTC
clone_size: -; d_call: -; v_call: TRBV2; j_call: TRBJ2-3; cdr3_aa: CASSGQLLDTQYF; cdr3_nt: TGTGCCAGCTCGGGGCAGCTATTAGATACGCAGTATTTT
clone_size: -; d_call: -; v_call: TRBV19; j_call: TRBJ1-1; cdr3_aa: CASSIGEGSAEAFF; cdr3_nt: TGTGCCAGTAGTATAGGGGAAGGATCTGCTGAAGCTTTCTTT
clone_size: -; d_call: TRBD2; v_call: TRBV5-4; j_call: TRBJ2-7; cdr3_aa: CASSLVAGGPYEQYF; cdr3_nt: TGTGCCAGCAGCTTGGTTGCGGGAGGGCCTTACGAGCAGTACTTC
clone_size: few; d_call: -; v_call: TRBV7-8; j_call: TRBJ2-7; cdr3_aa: CASSLRGGEQYF; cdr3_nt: TGTGCCAGCAGCTTAAGGGGGGGAGAGCAGTACTTC
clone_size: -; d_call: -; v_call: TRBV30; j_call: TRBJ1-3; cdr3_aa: CALGGTSGNTIYF; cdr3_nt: TGTGCCCTTGGGGGAACCTCTGGAAACACCATATATTTT
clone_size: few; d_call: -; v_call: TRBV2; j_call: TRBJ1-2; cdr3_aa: CASRARVTYGYTF; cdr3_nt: TGTGCCAGCAGAGCCAGGGTTACCTATGGCTACACCTTC
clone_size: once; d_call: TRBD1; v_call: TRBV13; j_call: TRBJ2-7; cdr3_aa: CASSQTGTGAYEQYF; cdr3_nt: TGTGCCAGCAGCCAAACCGGGACAGGAGCCTACGAGCAGTACTTC